A selection of T cell receptor beta chains follows, all from one sample in a study of blood T cells in healthy people across ages. TCRdb used MiXCR to reprocess the 5' RACE reads, holding one entry per CDR3 protein. Here the sample spans more than 700,000 distinct CDR3 sequences, about 46% being singletons. The sequencing sample was made of blood. The receptors come from a man at least 80 years old in good health. Each CDR3 is given without its conserved first and last residue.

J	V	CDR3
TRBJ2-7	TRBV6-6	ASTPGVYEQY
TRBJ2-1	TRBV27	ASSLSRRSVAVISYNEQF
TRBJ2-3	TRBV7-2	ASSLAGLAGGTGTQY
TRBJ1-6	TRBV30	ASDRGLSPLH
TRBJ2-3	TRBV7-2	ASIIMGRENTDTQY
TRBJ2-1	TRBV7-2	ASSSQALSYNEQF
TRBJ2-7	TRBV20-1	SARGSGTGYEQY
TRBJ2-7	TRBV7-2	ASSLSRNSYEQY
TRBJ2-3	TRBV5-1	ASSPRAQGTDTQY
TRBJ2-1	TRBV7-9	ASSTRDRGENEQF
TRBJ1-6	TRBV7-2	ASRRDQDSPLH
.	TRBV5-1	ASSFNPDRPWETQY
TRBJ2-3	TRBV4-2	ASSLGTSTDTRY
TRBJ2-7	TRBV6-2/TRBV6-3	ASSPNAGYEQY
TRBJ2-1	TRBV11-1	ASSLGGAGSSYNEQF
TRBJ2-1	TRBV29-1	SVGAGGPDEQF
TRBJ2-6	TRBV7-9	ASSLGLGADSGANVLT
TRBJ1-6	TRBV5-1	ASSLRQYYNSPLH
TRBJ2-5	TRBV7-2	ASSLAGTKQETQY
TRBJ2-7	TRBV7-2	ASSFGGAGDNEQY
TRBJ2-2	TRBV7-3	ASKLAGSTGELF
TRBJ2-1	TRBV7-2	ASSRGQGDREQF
.	TRBV7-2	ASSLNWGASQETQY
TRBJ2-3	TRBV4-2	ASSRSGGGTDTQY
TRBJ2-5	TRBV29-1	SVQEGSLETQY
TRBJ2-1	TRBV27	ASSLYRTSSPGEQF
TRBJ1-2	TRBV12-3/TRBV12-4	ASSYGILNYGYT
TRBJ2-3	TRBV30	AWTLGLVADTQY
TRBJ2-2	TRBV6-5	ASRLGTGELF
TRBJ1-2	TRBV12-3/TRBV12-4	ASSFGTGAGYT
TRBJ2-7	TRBV2	AGGREYEQY
TRBJ2-2	TRBV7-8	ASSLTLTGTGDTGELF
TRBJ2-4	TRBV20-1	SARPIGGGTKNIQY
TRBJ2-1	TRBV19	ASSGQGGGDSYNEQF
TRBJ1-4	TRBV5-5	ASSRRGGAGNEKLF
TRBJ1-6	TRBV7-3	ASSLTADSPLH
TRBJ2-4	TRBV20-1	SAEGGPRIQY
TRBJ2-7	TRBV9	ASSVIAGGDYNEQY
TRBJ2-1	TRBV29-1	STRAVSYDEQF
TRBJ2-5	TRBV27	ASSLVGGGWQETQY
TRBJ2-5	TRBV5-5	ASSLRLAVGQETQY
TRBJ2-7	TRBV6-1	ASSVAGEVREQY
TRBJ2-4	TRBV20-1	SAGGGTGQNIQY
TRBJ2-1	TRBV29-1	SGSDNEQF
TRBJ1-1	TRBV28	ASRQQGTEAF
TRBJ2-7	TRBV18	ASSHGTVSSSYEQY
TRBJ2-3	TRBV4-2	ASSQVGTGPDTQY
TRBJ2-7	TRBV28	ASSLSLRDRGSSYEQY
TRBJ1-2	TRBV29-1	SVEVQGVNYGYT
TRBJ2-7	TRBV15	ATSRARGYEQY
TRBJ1-4	TRBV5-1	ASSSRRDRSNEKLF